The 20 T cell receptor beta chains reported below all come from one sample, sequenced in a study of blood T cell repertoires in COVID-19. Repertoires were generated with immunoSEQ multiplex PCR, while TCRdb's copy carries only in-frame clones and drops some. The sample records 400,000 to 450,000 clones, 90% being singletons. Sequenced input: PBMCs or T cells enriched from blood (not recorded which). These TCRs come from a man younger than 30 who had recovered from COVID-19.

This clone was seen a single time. J is TRBJ2-5 and V is TRBV12-3 or TRBV12-4; unclear D gene. The CDR3 loop spans 13 amino acids. Trimming took 2 bases from V and 2 from J, leaving 6 bases between them. The CDR3 sequence: CASSLNFQETQYF. CDR3 DNA: TGTGCCAGCAGTTTAAACTTTCAAGAGACCCAGTACTTC.

The rearrangement joins TRBV27 to TRBJ1-4; 7 nucleotides match TRBD1. The CDR3 length is 14 residues. Trimming at V came to 8 bases and at J to 8 bases, leaving 11 bases not matched to a gene. Germline V gene data show CDR1 as MNHEY and CDR2 as SMNVEV (reference sequence). For the CDR3, the DNA is TGTGCCAGCTCCTTTACAGGGGAAGCCGAAAAACTGTTTTTT. Amino acid sequence: CASSFTGEAEKLFF.

This clone was counted once. The chain couples TRBV7-9 to TRBJ1-1, with D possibly being TRBD1 (5 bases). The CDR3 contains 16 residues. Trimming cost V 1 base and J 6 bases, with 18 bases left between them. From germline, CDR1 is SEHNR and CDR2 FQNEAQ (reference sequence). CDR3 sequence: CASSLEVRVSEPEAFF. In DNA form, the CDR3 reads TGTGCCAGCAGCTTAGAAGTCAGGGTAAGTGAGCCTGAAGCTTTCTTT.

The CDR3 region has the DNA TGTGCCAGCAAAACAGGGGGCACAACTGAAGCTTTCTTT. Translating it yields CASKTGGTTEAFF. This chain uses TRBV28 with TRBJ1-1; 9 bases match TRBD1. Germline loops: CDR1 MDHEN, CDR2 SYDVKM. CDR3 length equals 13 residues. The V gene end was trimmed by 7 bases and the J gene end by 5 bases; junction bases not matched to a gene: 5.

The V call is TRBV5-4, the J call TRBJ2-2, with 7 bases identical to TRBD1. The germline V gene has CDR1 SGHNT and CDR2 YYREEE (reference sequence). V shed 4 bases and J 3 bases; nucleotides not matched to a gene: 6. The CDR3 runs 15 residues. The CDR3 is CASSQSGGYTGELFF. The CDR3 coding sequence is TGTGCCAGCAGCCAGTCAGGGGGATACACCGGGGAGCTGTTTTTT.

V gene TRBV7-9 combines with J gene TRBJ1-5, with TRBD1 identical over 10 bases. Germline CDR1 and CDR2: SEHNR and FQNEAQ (reference sequence). CDR3 size: 17 residues. With 5 bases clipped from V and 6 bases from J, the junction kept 13 bases outside the gene matches. DNA for the CDR3: TGTGCCAGCAGCCCGGGAATAGACAGGGGGCTAATTCAGCCCCAGCATTTT. Translated, it gives CASSPGIDRGLIQPQHF. The full variable domain, in which reference TRBV7-9 and TRBJ1-5 provide the parts outside the CDR3, is DTGVSQNPRHKITKRGQNVTFRCDPISEHNRLYWYRQTLGQGPEFLTYFQNEAQLEKSRLLSDRFSAERPKGSFSTLEIQRTEQGDSAMYLCASSPGIDRGLIQPQHFGDGTRLSIL.

The chain uses TRBV2 and TRBJ1-1, with D tentatively TRBD1 (5 bases). V was shortened by 11 bases and J by 1 base, with 17 bases between the two germline ends. Germline V gene sequence: CDR1 SNHLY, CDR2 FYNNEI. The CDR3 contains 14 residues. In DNA form, the CDR3 reads TGTGCCTCCCGGGGGAGGGGTCGGAACACTGAAGCTTTCTTT. Amino acids: CASRGRGRNTEAFF.

The gene calls are TRBV6-4 and TRBJ2-2; D is perhaps TRBD1 (6 bases). V lost 5 bases to trimming and J lost 7 bases, with 14 bases between them. Germline values: CDR1 MRHNA, CDR2 SNTAGT. The CDR3 is 14 residues long. The CDR3, as DNA: TGTGCCAGCAGTTCCGAAACAGGGATCGGGGAGCTGTTTTTT. As protein: CASSSETGIGELFF.

V is TRBV4-2 and J is TRBJ1-4; D is perhaps TRBD1 (5 bases). Germline V gene data show CDR1 as LGHNA and CDR2 as YNFKEQ. CDR3 length equals 14 residues. Deletions cut 4 bases from V and 4 bases from J, with 10 bases between. CDR3 bases: TGTGCCAGCAGCCCGGGACTGATTAATGAAAAACTGTTTTTT. Protein product: CASSPGLINEKLFF.

This chain connects TRBV30 to TRBJ2-5, with D possibly matching TRBD2 (7 bases). This CDR3 is 15 amino acids long. The V and J ends lost 2 bases and 5 bases respectively, with 18 bases between them. Germline V CDR1 and CDR2: GTSNPN, SVGIG (reference sequence). The CDR3 nucleotides read TGTGCCTGGAGTCGTGGTCGGGGGGCGGGGGAGACCCAGTACTTC. It codes for CAWSRGRGAGETQYF.

The gene calls are TRBV6-2 or TRBV6-3 and TRBJ2-3; 11 nucleotides agree with TRBD2. This CDR3 is built from 16 residues. The ends lost 6 bases at V and 2 bases at J; junction bases unmatched: 7. Germline values: CDR1 MNHEY, CDR2 SVGEGT. The CDR3 loop reads CASSPGGLAVTDTQYF. The CDR3 DNA reads as TGTGCCAGCAGCCCTGGGGGACTAGCGGTCACAGATACGCAGTATTTT.

The rearrangement uses TRBV10-2 and TRBJ2-5; D not certain. This CDR3 contains 13 residues. Trimming stripped 4 bases from V and 5 bases from J, with 11 bases between. Germline loops: CDR1 WSHSY, CDR2 SAAADI. The CDR3 spells CASSAPGAETQYF. DNA of the CDR3: TGCGCCAGCAGTGCTCCGGGTGCGGAGACCCAGTACTTC.

This sequence joins TRBV29-1 and TRBJ2-3; D may be TRBD1 (6 bases). The V and J ends lost 6 bases and 6 bases respectively, with 13 bases between them. In germline, CDR1 is SQVTM, CDR2 ANQGSEA. The CDR3 covers 12 residues. This CDR3 reads CSVPDSRDTQYF. CDR3 sequence (DNA): TGCAGCGTCCCGGACAGTCGGGATACGCAGTATTTT.

Here the CDR3 DNA reads TGTGCCACCCGCGGGGGTTTCGGACAGGGGTATGGCTACACCTTC. Its protein is CATRGGFGQGYGYTF. This chain connects TRBV19 to TRBJ1-2, with TRBD1 identical over 9 bases. Germline-derived CDR1 and CDR2 are LNHDA and SQIVND (reference sequence). V lost 10 bases, J lost 5 bases, and 14 bases stayed unmatched. This CDR3 region has 15 residues. The full variable domain, its missing parts supplied by reference TRBV19 and TRBJ1-2, is DGGITQSPKYLFRKEGQNVTLSCEQNLNHDAMYWYRQDPGQGLRLIYYSQIVNDFQKGDIAEGYSVSREKKESFPLTVTSAQKNPTAFYLCATRGGFGQGYGYTFGSGTRLTVV.

This clone was counted at least ten times. This chain links TRBV15 with TRBJ2-2; the match to TRBD2 covers 8 bases. The J segment lost 3 bases and the V segment lost 6 bases, leaving 6 bases of the junction unmatched. The CDR3 spans 15 residues. Looked up from germline, CDR1 is LNHNV and CDR2 is YYDKDF (reference sequence). The CDR3 loop reads CATRPGGIDTGELFF. The CDR3 DNA is TGTGCCACCAGGCCGGGAGGGATAGACACCGGGGAGCTGTTTTTT.

V gene TRBV19 combines with J gene TRBJ1-4; D unresolved. Germline loops: CDR1 LNHDA, CDR2 SQIVND (reference sequence). V was trimmed by 7 bases and J by 7 bases, leaving 7 bases between them. The CDR3 length is 11 residues. The CDR3 nucleotides are TGTGCCAGTAAGGCGGTTGAAAAACTGTTTTTT. The encoded protein is CASKAVEKLFF.

The J gene is TRBJ1-3, the V gene TRBV28; 7 nucleotides match TRBD1. The trim removed 6 bases at V and 0 bases at J, leaving 5 bases unmatched. CDR1 is MDHEN and CDR2 is SYDVKM in the germline V gene. The CDR3 is made up of 15 amino acids. The CDR3 sequence is CASSPRQGSGNTIYF. The CDR3 DNA sequence: TGTGCCAGCAGCCCTAGACAGGGCTCTGGAAACACCATATATTTT.

The gene calls are TRBV5-1 and TRBJ2-7; TRBD1 agrees at 9 bases. Germline-derived CDR1 and CDR2 are SGHRS and YFSETQ. The CDR3 extends over 15 amino acids. J gave up 2 bases and V 1 base, and 4 bases lay outside the gene matches. The CDR3 DNA reads as TGCGCCAGCAGCTTGATGGACAGGGGCACCTACGAGCAGTACTTC. Translating it yields CASSLMDRGTYEQYF.

J is TRBJ1-2 and V is TRBV7-9; no clear D gene. The CDR3 runs to 14 residues. Trimming pared 9 bases from V and 4 bases from J, leaving 18 bases between. From germline, CDR1 is SEHNR and CDR2 FQNEAQ (reference sequence). The CDR3 reads CASSPGRYFYGYTF. CDR3 DNA sequence: TGTGCCAGTAGTCCAGGCCGCTATTTCTATGGCTACACCTTC.

The chain carries TRBV5-1 and TRBJ2-6, with D possibly matching TRBD2 (5 bases). This CDR3 is 15 amino acids long. Between the trimmed V and J ends, which lost 0 bases and 4 bases, there was a span of 8 bases. Germline CDR1 reads SGHRS; CDR2 reads YFSETQ. The CDR3 region is CASSLAGGGANVLTF. The CDR3 DNA reads as TGCGCCAGCAGCTTGGCCGGCGGGGGGGCCAACGTCCTGACTTTC.